Listed here are 5 T cell receptor beta chains from one sample, sequenced in a study of STAT5B mutations in CD4+ large granular lymphocyte leukemia. Assay: immunoSEQ multiplex PCR; the TCRdb copy retains only in-frame clones and omits some. Among approximately 27,000 clones listed, 81% were seen once. What was sequenced was CD4+ T cells from blood buffy coats. The receptors come from a human donor in good health.

The chain has TRBV6-5 and TRBJ2-7; D might be TRBD1 (5 bases). There are 12 residues in the CDR3. V lost 11 bases to trimming and J lost 2 bases, with 13 bases between them. Germline-derived CDR1 and CDR2 are MNHEY and SVGAGI. This chain's CDR3 is CAARAGTYEQYF. CDR3 sequence (DNA): TGTGCCGCCCGCGCAGGGACCTACGAGCAGTACTTC.

The V gene is TRBV4-1, the J gene TRBJ2-3; D perhaps matches TRBD2 (6 bases). This CDR3 has 19 amino acids. V was trimmed by 0 bases and J by 0 bases, leaving 19 bases between them. Germline assignment: CDR1 MGHRA and CDR2 YSYEKL. CDR3 sequence (DNA): TGCGCCAGCAGCCAAGATCCCATGAGCGGGCCGACTAGCACAGATACGCAGTATTTT. Translation gives CASSQDPMSGPTSTDTQYF.

This clone was seen just once. The CDR3 bases are TGTGCCAGCAGGGGTCGGGGACTGTACCTGAACACCGGGGAGCTGTTTTTT. As protein: CASRGRGLYLNTGELFF. The chain combines TRBV27 with TRBJ2-2, with a possible D match to TRBD2 (6 bases). Between the trimmed V and J ends, which lost 6 bases and 1 base, there was a span of 18 bases. Germline V gene data show CDR1 as MNHEY and CDR2 as SMNVEV (reference sequence). The CDR3 consists of 17 residues.

V usage is TRBV5-1 and J usage is TRBJ2-3; D not resolved. With 0 bases removed from V and 1 base from J, the gap between germline ends came to 6 bases. CDR1 and CDR2 from the germline V gene are SGHRS and YFSETQ. The CDR3 has 14 amino acids. The CDR3 protein is CASSLDPGTDTQYF. The CDR3, as DNA: TGCGCCAGCAGCTTGGATCCGGGCACAGATACGCAGTATTTT.

V usage is TRBV5-6 and J usage is TRBJ1-1; D possibly corresponds to TRBD1 (5 bases). This CDR3 region has 15 residues. With 6 bases removed from V and 1 base from J, the gap between germline ends came to 16 bases. Germline CDR1 reads SGHDT; CDR2 reads YYEEEE. The CDR3 is CASNGWGRRNTEAFF. The CDR3 nucleotides are TGTGCCAGCAACGGCTGGGGACGGCGGAACACTGAAGCTTTCTTT.